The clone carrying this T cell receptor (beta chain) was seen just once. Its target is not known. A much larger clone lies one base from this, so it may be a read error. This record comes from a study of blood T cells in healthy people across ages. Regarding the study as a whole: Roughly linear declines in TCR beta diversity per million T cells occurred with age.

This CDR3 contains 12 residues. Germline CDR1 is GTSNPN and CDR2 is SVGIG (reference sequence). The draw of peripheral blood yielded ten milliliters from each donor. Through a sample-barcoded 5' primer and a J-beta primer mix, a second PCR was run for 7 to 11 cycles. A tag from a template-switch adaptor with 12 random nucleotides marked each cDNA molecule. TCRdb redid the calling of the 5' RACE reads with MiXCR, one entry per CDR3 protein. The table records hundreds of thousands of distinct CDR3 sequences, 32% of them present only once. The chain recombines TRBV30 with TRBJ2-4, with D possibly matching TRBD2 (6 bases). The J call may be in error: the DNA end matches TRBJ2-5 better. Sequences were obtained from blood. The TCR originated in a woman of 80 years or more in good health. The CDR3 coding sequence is TGTACCGGGACCCGGGACTCTGAGACCCAGTACTTC. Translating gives CTGTRDSETQYF.